Listed below are T cell receptor beta chains from one sample, sequenced in a study of identical twins. TCRdb used MiXCR to reprocess the 5' RACE reads, holding one entry per CDR3 protein. Of hundreds of thousands of distinct CDR3 sequences in the sample, roughly 7% are singletons; the top ten hold under 4%. The sample also formed part of further work on yellow fever vaccine responses in identical twins.

The sample was memory (CD45RO+) T cells sorted from blood. The receptor source for this set is a woman between 18 and 29 years old in good health. Both conserved end residues are part of each CDR3. The order of the fields is D gene, clone size, J gene, V gene, CDR3 DNA, CDR3 protein. D genes are given only for firm matches. Size tells how often a clone was seen (once, few, many) or the class of an expanded clone, and some rows leave it out.

>TRBD2|many|TRBJ2-1|TRBV6-1
TGTGCCAGCTCCTGGACTAGCGGGGACTACAATGAGCAGTTCTTC
CASSWTSGDYNEQFF
>TRBD1|.|TRBJ1-1|TRBV12-3/TRBV12-4
TGTGCCAGCAGTAAAACACAGGGGGGCGGTAACACTGAAGCTTTCTTT
CASSKTQGGGNTEAFF
>TRBD2|few|TRBJ2-7|TRBV6-2/TRBV6-3
TGTGCCAGCAGTTACAACCTAGCGGGAGGGCCAACCTACGAGCAGTACTTC
CASSYNLAGGPTYEQYF
>.|few|TRBJ2-1|TRBV28
TGTGCCAGCAGTTTAGAATATGAGCAGTTCTTC
CASSLEYEQFF
>.|many|TRBJ2-7|TRBV12-3/TRBV12-4
TGTGCCAGCAGTTTAGTCCCGTCCTACGAGCAGTACTTC
CASSLVPSYEQYF
>.|many|TRBJ2-2|TRBV5-1
TGCGCCAGCAGCGCCGCTCAGGGTAACTCCGGGGAGCTGTTTTTT
CASSAAQGNSGELFF
>TRBD2|many|TRBJ2-2|TRBV10-3
TGTGCCATCAGTGAGTCTCTGACTAGCGGGGGGCTCCGCACCGGGGAGCTGTTTTTT
CAISESLTSGGLRTGELFF
>TRBD2|.|TRBJ2-6|TRBV4-2
TGTGCCAGCAGCCCAGAGGGAGGGACCTCTTCGGCCAACGTCCTGACTTTC
CASSPEGGTSSANVLTF
>.|few|TRBJ2-1|TRBV28
TGTGCCAGCAGTTTATCGGGCAGGACCAATGAGCAGTTCTTC
CASSLSGRTNEQFF
>.|many|TRBJ2-7|TRBV7-3
TGTGCCAGCAGCTTTGGTCGTGGGCGGACCAAAAGGGACGAGCAGTACTTC
CASSFGRGRTKRDEQYF
>TRBD1|many|TRBJ1-2|TRBV14
TGTGCCAGCAGCCCCGGGACAGGGGTGGCTGGCTACACCTTC
CASSPGTGVAGYTF
>.|many|TRBJ2-7|TRBV2
TGTGCCAGCAGTGTACAGAGAACCTACGAGCAGTACTTC
CASSVQRTYEQYF
>TRBD1|few|TRBJ2-5|TRBV28
TGTGCCAGCAGGACAGGGGGTACGGCCCAGTACTTC
CASRTGGTAQYF
>TRBD1|few|TRBJ2-2|TRBV20-1
TGCAGTGCTAGAGATCCTCGGAAGGGGGCCGTCGGGGAGCTGTTTTTT
CSARDPRKGAVGELFF
>TRBD1|.|TRBJ2-5|TRBV3-1
TGTGCCAGCAGCAAAGACAGGGAAGAGACCCAGTACTTC
CASSKDREETQYF
>.|many|TRBJ2-7|TRBV2
TGTGCCAGCACCAATGGGTTTACAGGCGAGTACTTC
CASTNGFTGEYF
>TRBD1|.|TRBJ2-5|TRBV11-2
TGTGCCAGCAGCGCTGCCCCGGGACAGGACCAAGAGACCCAGTACTTC
CASSAAPGQDQETQYF
>TRBD1|few|TRBJ2-1|TRBV29-1
TGCAGCGTTGATCCTCCGGGGACAGGGAAAAAAAGGAACTGGGATGAGCAGTTCTTC
CSVDPPGTGKKRNWDEQFF
>TRBD2|many|TRBJ2-3|TRBV12-3/TRBV12-4
TGTGCCAGCAGCCCCCGACTAGCGGGGGGGTCAGATACGCAGTATTTT
CASSPRLAGGSDTQYF
>.|few|TRBJ1-2|TRBV28
TGTGCCAGCAGTTTACCCTCTGTACGCGGCTACACCTTC
CASSLPSVRGYTF
>TRBD2|many|TRBJ2-5|TRBV4-2
TGTGCCAGCAGTCAAAGGACTAGCGGGGGGAGAGAGACCCAGTACTTC
CASSQRTSGGRETQYF
>TRBD1|few|TRBJ1-1|TRBV6-1
TGTGCCAGCAGTGAGGAGGGGGCGAGTGGCGCTTTCTTT
CASSEEGASGAFF
>.|.|TRBJ2-5|TRBV5-1
TGCGCCAGCAGCCCCGGACCGGGAGAGACCCAGTACTTC
CASSPGPGETQYF
>.|few|TRBJ1-1|TRBV13
TGTGCCAGCAGCCCCACGGACAGACTGAACACTGAAGCTTTCTTT
CASSPTDRLNTEAFF
>.|many|TRBJ2-3|TRBV25-1
TGTGCCAGCAGTGAGTACAGAGATACGCAGTATTTT
CASSEYRDTQYF
>.|many|TRBJ2-1|TRBV5-1
TGCGCCAGCAGCTCACCGGGGGCTGCCAGTACCCCCTACAATGAGCAGTTCTTC
CASSSPGAASTPYNEQFF
>.|many|TRBJ1-2|TRBV7-9
TGTGCCAGCAGCTTTGGGGGGGGGCTTGGCTACACCTTC
CASSFGGGLGYTF
>.|few|TRBJ2-1|TRBV24-1
TGTGCCACCGGGACTGGGGGAGGCTACAATGAGCAGTTCTTC
CATGTGGGYNEQFF
>TRBD2|.|TRBJ2-7|TRBV2
TGTGCCAGCGCTACTAGCGGACTAAATACAGGCTACGAGCAGTACTTC
CASATSGLNTGYEQYF
>.|many|TRBJ2-1|TRBV7-9
TGTGCCAGCAGGGGGGGAAATGAGCAGTTCTTC
CASRGGNEQFF
>TRBD1|.|TRBJ2-2|TRBV18
TGTGCCAGCTCACCACCGAACAGGGGCCCGAACACCGGGGAGCTGTTTTTT
CASSPPNRGPNTGELFF
>.|.|TRBJ1-6|TRBV18
TGTGCCAGCTCACCGGACGCGTCGTCACCCCTCCACTTT
CASSPDASSPLHF
>TRBD1|.|TRBJ2-1|TRBV11-2
TGTGCCAGCAGCCGGGACAGAACGGGTTACCGTGAGCAGTTCTTC
CASSRDRTGYREQFF